These 22 T cell receptor beta chains originate from one sample sequenced in a study of blood T cell repertoires in COVID-19 (dated by TCRdb to the early 2020s). Libraries were built with the immunoSEQ multiplex PCR assay. TCRdb provides this immuneACCESS table in a form limited to in-frame rearrangements. Some clones are lacking; in checked studies, under half of them reflect an unresolved V gene, and why the rest are absent is not known. This sample holds 250,000 or so clones; more than 85% were observed only once. 8.8% of the sample rests with the top ten. The sequencing sample was made of PBMCs or T cells enriched from blood (not recorded which). The receptors derive from a man between 40 and 49 years old who had recovered from COVID-19.

The CDR3 is CASRGGHAALVNTEAFF. CDR3 nucleotides: TGTGCCAGCAGGGGGGGGCACGCAGCCCTGGTGAACACTGAAGCTTTCTTT. This chain uses TRBV7-2 with TRBJ1-1; weak D call: TRBD1 (6 bases). V lost 6 bases and J 0 bases, leaving 20 bases between the germline ends. Germline CDR1 and CDR2: SGHTA and FQGNSA. The CDR3 totals 17 residues.

This clone is a singleton in its sample. The chain combines TRBV4-1 with TRBJ1-1, with 9 bases aligning to TRBD1. The CDR3 has 11 amino acids. Germline V lookup: CDR1 MGHRA, CDR2 YSYEKL. J lost 11 bases, V lost 4 bases, and 2 bases had no gene match. The CDR3 is CASSRDREAFF. CDR3 coding DNA: TGCGCCAGCAGCCGGGACAGGGAGGCTTTCTTT.

This chain connects TRBV29-1 to TRBJ2-2, with 11 nucleotides matching TRBD1. The CDR3 is 16 residues long. J was trimmed by 4 bases and V by 2 bases; bases with no gene match: 6. Germline V gene lookup returns CDR1 SQVTM and CDR2 ANQGSEA. CDR3 in DNA: TGCAGCGTTGAACTGTGGACAGGGGGCTTCACCGGGGAGCTGTTTTTT. This sequence encodes CSVELWTGGFTGELFF.

This chain uses TRBV9 with TRBJ1-2, with a possible D match to TRBD1 (6 bases). Germline V gene sequence: CDR1 SGDLS, CDR2 YYNGEE. CDR3 length: 15 residues. V lost 2 bases and J 5 bases, leaving 16 bases between the germline ends. The CDR3 loop is CASSVAGASSYGYTF. DNA for the CDR3: TGTGCCAGCAGCGTCGCGGGGGCTTCCTCTTATGGCTACACCTTC.

This chain joins TRBV28 and TRBJ2-2; tentative D call: TRBD1 (6 bases). Trimming removed 3 bases from V and 1 base from J, with 9 bases in between. From germline, CDR1 is MDHEN and CDR2 SYDVKM. This CDR3 has 15 amino acids. The CDR3 protein is CASSFLDRNTGELFF. The CDR3 bases are TGTGCCAGCAGTTTCCTGGACAGGAACACCGGGGAGCTGTTTTTT.

V gene TRBV10-2 combines with J gene TRBJ2-7; 9 bases are a match to TRBD2. The CDR3 runs 15 residues. The V and J ends lost 3 bases and 4 bases, in that order; junction bases with no gene match: 7. Germline lookup yields CDR1 WSHSY and CDR2 SAAADI. The CDR3 loop is CASSETGLAIYEQYF. CDR3 sequence (DNA): TGCGCCAGCAGTGAAACGGGACTAGCTATATACGAGCAGTACTTC.

This clone was detected only once. The chain uses TRBV9 and TRBJ2-7, with 10 bases lining up with TRBD2. CDR3 length: 13 amino acids. Per germline, CDR1 SGDLS and CDR2 YYNGEE. V was clipped by 4 bases and J by 6 bases; unmatched bases: 4. This CDR3 reads CASSTAGGIEQYF. In DNA, the CDR3 is TGTGCCAGCAGCACAGCGGGAGGGATCGAGCAGTACTTC.

The rearrangement uses TRBV6-2 or TRBV6-3 and TRBJ2-1; TRBD2 aligns across 8 bases. With 0 bases clipped from V and 6 bases from J, the junction kept 7 bases outside the gene matches. The germline V gene has CDR1 MNHEY and CDR2 SVGEGT. The CDR3 consists of 16 residues. CDR3 sequence reads: CASSYSPWAGGNEQFF. Here the CDR3 DNA reads TGTGCCAGCAGTTACTCACCCTGGGCGGGGGGCAATGAGCAGTTCTTC.

V and J are TRBV13 and TRBJ2-1; TRBD2 matches 13 bases. The CDR3 is 15 residues long. Per the germline V gene, CDR1 is PRHDT and CDR2 is FYEKMQ (reference sequence). Unmatched junction bases numbered 4, after V lost 5 bases and J lost 6 bases. The CDR3 region is CASSPGLAGFNEQFF. The CDR3 region has the DNA TGTGCCAGCAGCCCGGGACTAGCGGGGTTCAATGAGCAGTTCTTC.

This clone has more than one count but fewer than ten. The chain is built from TRBV5-4 and TRBJ1-6, with 8 bases aligning to TRBD1. V lost 3 bases and J lost 9; bases outside the gene matches: 11. Germline V lookup: CDR1 SGHNT, CDR2 YYREEE (reference sequence). The CDR3 contains 16 residues. CDR3 sequence reads: CASSSGGTGALSPLHF. The CDR3 region has the DNA TGTGCCAGCAGCTCAGGGGGGACAGGAGCCCTTTCACCCCTCCACTTT. Supplemented by reference TRBV5-4 and TRBJ1-6, the full variable domain reads ETGVTQSPTHLIKTRGQQVTLRCSSQSGHNTVSWYQQALGQGPQFIFQYYREEENGRGNFPPRFSGLQFPNYSSELNVNALELDDSALYLCASSSGGTGALSPLHFGNGTRLTVT.

The CDR3 DNA is TGTGCCAGCAGCTTGGCCTGGGGCATAGGTAATTCACCCCTCCACTTT. Translated, it gives CASSLAWGIGNSPLHF. This rearrangement joins TRBV5-4 to TRBJ1-6; TRBD1 might be the D (5 bases). The CDR3 has 16 residues. V was clipped by 0 bases and J by 6 bases, with 13 bases between them. Germline values: CDR1 SGHNT, CDR2 YYREEE (reference sequence).

The chain joins TRBV28 to TRBJ1-5; D is ambiguous. The CDR3 extends over 14 amino acids. Deletions cut 3 bases from V and 4 bases from J, with 10 bases between. Germline values: CDR1 MDHEN, CDR2 SYDVKM. The CDR3 sequence is CASSLTQLNQPQHF. The CDR3 DNA is TGTGCCAGCAGTTTGACACAGCTTAATCAGCCCCAGCATTTT.

The chain links TRBV7-3 to TRBJ1-2; D might be TRBD1 (6 bases). Germline-derived CDR1 and CDR2 are SGHTA and FQGTGA. The CDR3 is 15 residues long. Trimming removed 5 bases from V and 10 bases from J, with 23 bases in between. CDR3 sequence (DNA): TGTGCCAGCAGCCCTACAGCACAGGGAAACGGGCACTACACCTTC. Its translation: CASSPTAQGNGHYTF.

The chain couples TRBV5-8 to TRBJ2-7; 11 bases fit TRBD2. With 4 bases clipped from V and 5 bases from J, the junction kept 11 bases outside the gene matches. CDR3 length: 16 amino acids. CDR1 and CDR2 from the germline V gene are SGHTS and YDEGEE. CDR3 residues: CASSREPGLAGHEQYF. The CDR3 DNA follows: TGTGCCAGCAGCCGCGAGCCAGGACTAGCGGGTCACGAGCAGTACTTC.

This clone was detected only once. This chain links TRBV24-1 with TRBJ2-5; D is possibly TRBD1 (5 bases). The length of the CDR3 is 14 residues. CDR1 and CDR2 from the germline V gene are KGHDR and SFDVKD. V lost 7 bases and J 2 bases, leaving 13 bases between the germline ends. In DNA, the CDR3 is TGTGCCACCAGCGGTTGGGGCACTCAAGAGACCCAGTACTTC. Amino acids: CATSGWGTQETQYF.

The chain is built from TRBV7-9 and TRBJ1-5; possible D gene TRBD1, 5 bases. The length of the CDR3 is 15 residues. V lost 3 bases and J 2 bases, leaving 11 bases between the germline ends. Germline CDR1 and CDR2: SEHNR and FQNEAQ (reference sequence). CDR3 protein: CASSFDRGGNQPQHF. CDR3 nucleotide sequence: TGTGCCAGCAGCTTTGACAGAGGTGGCAATCAGCCCCAGCATTTT.

The chain links TRBV4-3 to TRBJ1-2; D gene unclear. V was pared by 3 bases and J by 2 bases, with 10 bases between. The germline gives CDR1 LGHNA, CDR2 YSLEER. The CDR3 is 14 amino acids. CDR3 sequence (DNA): TGCGCCAGCAGCCACCGAGACGGGAACTATGGCTACACCTTC. Amino acids: CASSHRDGNYGYTF.

The rearrangement links TRBV5-4 to TRBJ2-3, with 8 bases matching TRBD1. Germline assignment: CDR1 SGHNT and CDR2 YYREEE (reference sequence). V lost 4 bases and J lost 1; bases outside the gene matches: 8. The length of the CDR3 is 16 residues. CDR3: CASSGGKGQGTDTQYF. As DNA, the CDR3 is TGTGCCAGCAGCGGAGGGAAGGGACAGGGCACAGATACGCAGTATTTT.

The genes are TRBV2 and TRBJ1-6; 9 bases fit TRBD1. Germline lookup yields CDR1 SNHLY and CDR2 FYNNEI. Trimming cost V 5 bases and J 9 bases; bases outside gene matches: 5. The CDR3 contains 14 residues. In nucleotides, the CDR3 is TGTGCCAGCAGTTCCGGGACAGGGACTTCACCCCTCCACTTT. Encoded protein: CASSSGTGTSPLHF. The whole variable domain, filled in from reference TRBV2 and TRBJ1-6, reads EPEVTQTPSHQVTQMGQEVILRCVPISNHLYFYWYRQILGQKVEFLVSFYNNEISEKSEIFDDQFSVERPDGSNFTLKIRSTKLEDSAMYFCASSSGTGTSPLHFGNGTRLTVT.

This clone was found a few times. The chain is built from TRBV5-1 and TRBJ2-1; the match to TRBD2 covers 9 bases. There are 16 residues in the CDR3. V lost 4 bases and J lost 4; bases outside the gene matches: 9. Germline-derived CDR1 and CDR2 are SGHRS and YFSETQ. The CDR3 bases are TGCGCCAGCAGCCCTAATCTAGCGGGGAGTTACAATGAGCAGTTCTTC. Its protein is CASSPNLAGSYNEQFF.

The chain uses TRBV27 and TRBJ2-2; 7 bases align to TRBD1. The V gene end was trimmed by 6 bases and the J gene end by 8 bases; junction bases not matched to a gene: 12. Per the germline V gene, CDR1 is MNHEY and CDR2 is SMNVEV (reference sequence). There are 15 residues in the CDR3. The chain's CDR3 is CASSHENRGLGELFF. In DNA form, the CDR3 reads TGTGCCAGCAGCCATGAAAACAGGGGATTGGGGGAGCTGTTTTTT.

As to this clone: Other nucleotide sequences from this sample produce the same CDR3. The V gene is TRBV7-3, the J gene TRBJ2-5, with 8 positions matching TRBD1. This CDR3 has 13 amino acids. V lost 3 bases, J lost 5 bases, and 2 bases stayed unmatched. Germline CDR1 is SGHTA and CDR2 is FQGTGA. CDR3 residues: CASSFTGGETQYF. As DNA, the CDR3 is TGTGCCAGCAGCTTTACAGGGGGGGAGACCCAGTACTTC. Combining the CDR3 with reference TRBV7-3 and TRBJ2-5 gives the whole variable domain GAGVSQTPSNKVTEKGKYVELRCDPISGHTALYWYRQSLGQGPEFLIYFQGTGAADDSGLPNDRFFAVRPEGSVSTLKIQRTERGDSAVYLCASSFTGGETQYFGPGTRLLVL.